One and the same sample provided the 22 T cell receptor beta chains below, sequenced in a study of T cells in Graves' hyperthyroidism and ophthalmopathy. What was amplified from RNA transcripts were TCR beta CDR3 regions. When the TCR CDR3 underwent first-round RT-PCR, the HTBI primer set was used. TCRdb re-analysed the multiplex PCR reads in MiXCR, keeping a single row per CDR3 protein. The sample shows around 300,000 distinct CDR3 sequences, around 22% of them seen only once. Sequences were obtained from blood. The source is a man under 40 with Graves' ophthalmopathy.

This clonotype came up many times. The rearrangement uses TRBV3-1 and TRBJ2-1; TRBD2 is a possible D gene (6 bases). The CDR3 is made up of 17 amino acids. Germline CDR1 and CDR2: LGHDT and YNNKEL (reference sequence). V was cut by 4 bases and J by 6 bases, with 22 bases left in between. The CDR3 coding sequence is TGTGCCAGCAGCCCGCGAGGAGCTGGAAGCGGGTCCAATGAGCAGTTCTTC. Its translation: CASSPRGAGSGSNEQFF.

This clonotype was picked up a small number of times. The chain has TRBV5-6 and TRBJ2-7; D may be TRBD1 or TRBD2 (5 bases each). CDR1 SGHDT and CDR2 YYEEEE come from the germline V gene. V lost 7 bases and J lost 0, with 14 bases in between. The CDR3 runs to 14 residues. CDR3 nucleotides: TGTGCCAGCCGGACAAGGACTGACTCCTACGAGCAGTACTTC. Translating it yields CASRTRTDSYEQYF.

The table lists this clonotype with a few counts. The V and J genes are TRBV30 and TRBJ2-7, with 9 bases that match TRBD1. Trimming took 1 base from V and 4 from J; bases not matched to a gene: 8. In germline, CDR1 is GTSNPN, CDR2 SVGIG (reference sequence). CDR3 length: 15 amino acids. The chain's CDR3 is CAWSAKDRGGYEQYF. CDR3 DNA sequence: TGTGCCTGGAGTGCAAAGGACAGGGGAGGGTACGAGCAGTACTTC.

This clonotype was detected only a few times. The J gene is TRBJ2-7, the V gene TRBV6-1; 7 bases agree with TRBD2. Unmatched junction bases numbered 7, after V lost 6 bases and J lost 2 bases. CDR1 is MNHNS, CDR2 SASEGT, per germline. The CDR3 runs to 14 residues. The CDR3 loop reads CASSRGVTAYEQYF. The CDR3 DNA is TGTGCCAGCAGCCGGGGGGTGACAGCCTACGAGCAGTACTTC.

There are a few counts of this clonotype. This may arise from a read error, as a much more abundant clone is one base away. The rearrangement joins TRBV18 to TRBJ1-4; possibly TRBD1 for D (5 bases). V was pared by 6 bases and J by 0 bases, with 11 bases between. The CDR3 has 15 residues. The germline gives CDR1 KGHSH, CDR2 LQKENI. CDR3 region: CASSWGPPTNEKLFF. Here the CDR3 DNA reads TGTGCCAGCTCGTGGGGCCCTCCAACTAATGAAAAACTGTTTTTT.

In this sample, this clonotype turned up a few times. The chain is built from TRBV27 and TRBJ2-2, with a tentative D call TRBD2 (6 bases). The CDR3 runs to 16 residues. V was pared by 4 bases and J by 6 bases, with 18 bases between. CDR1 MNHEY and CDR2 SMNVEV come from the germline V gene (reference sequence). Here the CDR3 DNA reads TGTGCCAGCAGTTCCTTGGACTACTCCGGATCCGGGGAGCTGTTTTTT. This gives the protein CASSSLDYSGSGELFF.

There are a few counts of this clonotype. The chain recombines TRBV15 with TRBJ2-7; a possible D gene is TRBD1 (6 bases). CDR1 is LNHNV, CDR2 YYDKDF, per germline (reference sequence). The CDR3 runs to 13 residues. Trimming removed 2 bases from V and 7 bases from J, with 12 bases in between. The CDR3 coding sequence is TGTGCCACCAGCAGATGGAGGACAGAAGAGCAGTACTTC. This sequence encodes CATSRWRTEEQYF.

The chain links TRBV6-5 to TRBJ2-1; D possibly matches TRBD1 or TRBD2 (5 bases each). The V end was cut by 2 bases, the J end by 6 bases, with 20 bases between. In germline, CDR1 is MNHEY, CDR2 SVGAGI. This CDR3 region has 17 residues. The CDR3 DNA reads TGTGCCAGCAGTTACCTGGCCCGGGACCGCAAAGGCAATGAGCAGTTCTTC. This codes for CASSYLARDRKGNEQFF.

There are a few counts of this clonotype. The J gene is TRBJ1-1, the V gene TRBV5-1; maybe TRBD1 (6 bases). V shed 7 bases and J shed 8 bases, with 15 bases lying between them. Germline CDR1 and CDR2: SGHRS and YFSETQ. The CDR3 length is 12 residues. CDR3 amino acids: CASWGPGGEAFF. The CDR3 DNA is TGCGCCAGCTGGGGGCCCGGAGGGGAAGCTTTCTTT.

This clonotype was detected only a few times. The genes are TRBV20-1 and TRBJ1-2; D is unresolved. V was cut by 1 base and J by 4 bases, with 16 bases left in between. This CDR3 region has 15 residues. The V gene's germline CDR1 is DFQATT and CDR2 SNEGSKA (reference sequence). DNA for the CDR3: TGCAGTGCTAGAGCGAGAGAAGCGGCCCTCTATGGCTACACCTTC. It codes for CSARAREAALYGYTF.

This chain's CDR3 is CASSAGRYRGQDTQYF. For the CDR3, the DNA is TGTGCCAGCAGTGCGGGCCGGTACAGGGGGCAAGATACGCAGTATTTT. V usage is TRBV6-1 and J usage is TRBJ2-3; 9 nucleotides agree with TRBD1. The CDR3 is 16 amino acids. With 4 bases clipped from V and 5 bases from J, the junction kept 10 bases outside the gene matches. Germline V gene lookup returns CDR1 MNHNS and CDR2 SASEGT.

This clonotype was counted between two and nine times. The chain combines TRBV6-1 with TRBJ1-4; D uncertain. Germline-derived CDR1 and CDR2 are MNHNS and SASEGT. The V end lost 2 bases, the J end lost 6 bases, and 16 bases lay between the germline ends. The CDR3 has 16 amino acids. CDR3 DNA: TGTGCCAGCAGTGAACCAGGACGAAGGGTCGATGAAAAACTGTTTTTT. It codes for CASSEPGRRVDEKLFF.

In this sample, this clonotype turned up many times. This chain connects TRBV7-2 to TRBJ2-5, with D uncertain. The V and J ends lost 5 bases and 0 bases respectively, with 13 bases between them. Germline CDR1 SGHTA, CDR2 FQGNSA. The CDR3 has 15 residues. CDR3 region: CASSIGRRYQETQYF. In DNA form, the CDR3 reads TGTGCCAGCAGCATAGGGCGTAGATACCAAGAGACCCAGTACTTC.

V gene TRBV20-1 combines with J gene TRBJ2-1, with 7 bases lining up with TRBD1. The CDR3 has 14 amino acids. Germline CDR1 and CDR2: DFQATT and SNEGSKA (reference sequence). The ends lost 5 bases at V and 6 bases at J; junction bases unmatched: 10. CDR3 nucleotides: TGCAGTGCTGCCCATTCGACAGGGCCCAATGAGCAGTTCTTC. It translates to CSAAHSTGPNEQFF.

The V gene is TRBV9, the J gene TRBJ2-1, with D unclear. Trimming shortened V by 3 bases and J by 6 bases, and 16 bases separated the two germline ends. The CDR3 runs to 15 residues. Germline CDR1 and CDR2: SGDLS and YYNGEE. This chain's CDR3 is CASSAFRSRFNEQFF. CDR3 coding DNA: TGTGCCAGCAGCGCCTTTCGGAGCCGTTTCAATGAGCAGTTCTTC.

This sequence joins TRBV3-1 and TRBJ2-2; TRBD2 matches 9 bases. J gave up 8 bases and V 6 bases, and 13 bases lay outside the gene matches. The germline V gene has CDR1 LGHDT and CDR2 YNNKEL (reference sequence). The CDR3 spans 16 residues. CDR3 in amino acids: CASSLNGGRASGELFF. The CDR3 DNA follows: TGTGCCAGCAGTTTAAATGGCGGGAGGGCCTCTGGGGAGCTGTTTTTT.

CDR3: CASSYLQPKDDEQFF. The CDR3 DNA reads as TGTGCCAGCAGTTACCTCCAACCGAAGGATGATGAGCAGTTCTTC. The chain employs TRBV6-5 and TRBJ2-1; D ambiguous. The CDR3 extends over 15 amino acids. Per the germline V gene, CDR1 is MNHEY and CDR2 is SVGAGI. The V end was cut by 2 bases, the J end by 8 bases, with 16 bases between.

The CDR3: CSVGGPGINQPQHF. CDR3 coding DNA: TGCAGCGTTGGGGGGCCTGGGATCAATCAGCCCCAGCATTTT. The chain recombines TRBV29-1 with TRBJ1-5; possible D gene TRBD1, 6 bases. Trimming removed 4 bases from V and 3 bases from J, with 13 bases in between. The CDR3 has 14 amino acids. Germline V CDR1 and CDR2: SQVTM, ANQGSEA.

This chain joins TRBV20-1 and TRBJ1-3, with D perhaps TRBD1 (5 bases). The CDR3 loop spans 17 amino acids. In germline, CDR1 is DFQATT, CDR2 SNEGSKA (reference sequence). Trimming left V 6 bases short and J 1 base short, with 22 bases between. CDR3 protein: CSASFPRWGDSGNTIYF. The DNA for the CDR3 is TGCAGTGCCTCGTTCCCCAGGTGGGGCGATTCTGGAAACACCATATATTTT.

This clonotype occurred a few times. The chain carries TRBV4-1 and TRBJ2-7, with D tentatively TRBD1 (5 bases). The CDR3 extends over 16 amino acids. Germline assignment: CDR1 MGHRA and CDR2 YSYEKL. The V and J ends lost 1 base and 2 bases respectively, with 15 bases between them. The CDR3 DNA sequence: TGCGCCAGCAGCCAAGCGGTAGGGGCCCTTCCCTACGAGCAGTACTTC. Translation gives CASSQAVGALPYEQYF.

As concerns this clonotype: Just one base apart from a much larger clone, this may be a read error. CDR3 sequence (DNA): TGTGCCAGCAAGAACACCGGGGAGCTGTTTTTT. Encoded protein: CASKNTGELFF. This sequence joins TRBV2 and TRBJ2-2; the D is unclear. V was clipped by 7 bases and J by 1 base, with 1 base between them. The germline CDR1 and CDR2 sequences are SNHLY and FYNNEI. This CDR3 region has 11 residues.

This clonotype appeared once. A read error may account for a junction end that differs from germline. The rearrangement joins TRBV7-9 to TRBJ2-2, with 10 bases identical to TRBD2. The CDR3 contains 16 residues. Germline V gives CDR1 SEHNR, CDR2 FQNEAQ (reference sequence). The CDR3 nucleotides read TGTGCCAGCGGCTTCAGCGGGAGGGGGAACACCGGGGAGCTGTTTTTT. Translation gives CASGFSGRGNTGELFF.